The next 7 T cell receptor beta chains were all read from a single sample in a study of cytomegalovirus exposure and HLA in healthy donors. Both 60 Vbeta primers and 13 Jbeta primers went into the PCR. Here immunoSEQ multiplex PCR was the method, and the copy in TCRdb shows in-frame clones only, minus some. The sample has around 150,000 clones; around three quarters are singletons. The specimen was PBMCs. Source of these receptors: a woman in her 40s in good health and CMV-seronegative.

The J gene is TRBJ2-3, the V gene TRBV7-3; 14 positions agree with TRBD2. The CDR3 is 15 amino acids. Germline trimming cut 5 bases from V and 4 bases from J; bases unmatched to any gene: 2. Germline V gene sequence: CDR1 SGHTA, CDR2 FQGTGA. DNA for the CDR3: TGTGCCAGCAGCCTGACTAGCGGGGGGGCAGATACGCAGTATTTT. Its translation is CASSLTSGGADTQYF. The full variable domain, with the rest looked up from reference TRBV7-3 and TRBJ2-3, is GAGVSQTPSNKVTEKGKYVELRCDPISGHTALYWYRQSLGQGPEFLIYFQGTGAADDSGLPNDRFFAVRPEGSVSTLKIQRTERGDSAVYLCASSLTSGGADTQYFGPGTRLTVL.

The rearrangement joins TRBV19 to TRBJ1-1, with D possibly being TRBD1 (5 bases). In germline, CDR1 is LNHDA, CDR2 SQIVND (reference sequence). The CDR3 has 18 residues. Trimming shortened V by 1 base and J by 0 bases, and 18 bases separated the two germline ends. In nucleotides, the CDR3 is TGTGCCAGTAGTATAGGGGGGGGGACCGTTGGGGTGAACACTGAAGCTTTCTTT. This translates into CASSIGGGTVGVNTEAFF. The complete variable domain, with remaining parts taken from reference TRBV19 and TRBJ1-1, reads DGGITQSPKYLFRKEGQNVTLSCEQNLNHDAMYWYRQDPGQGLRLIYYSQIVNDFQKGDIAEGYSVSREKKESFPLTVTSAQKNPTAFYLCASSIGGGTVGVNTEAFFGQGTRLTVV.

The genes are TRBV5-1 and TRBJ1-2; TRBD1 aligns across 7 bases. The V gene's germline CDR1 is SGHRS and CDR2 YFSETQ. The CDR3 is made up of 13 amino acids. V was pared by 4 bases and J by 5 bases, with 5 bases of the junction left unmatched. The CDR3 reads CASSKTGSYGYTF. CDR3 bases: TGCGCCAGCAGCAAGACAGGGTCGTATGGCTACACCTTC.

This clone was picked up one time. In DNA, the CDR3 is TGTGCCACTTCCAGGCCGGGGAACGGAAACACCATATATTTT. Protein product: CATSRPGNGNTIYF. The chain couples TRBV19 to TRBJ1-3; D is ambiguous. Germline CDR1 reads LNHDA; CDR2 reads SQIVND (reference sequence). The CDR3 runs 14 residues. Trimming pared 10 bases from V and 4 bases from J, leaving 17 bases between.

The V call is TRBV27, the J call TRBJ2-7; D is perhaps TRBD1 (5 bases). CDR3 length: 13 residues. The ends were cut back, 5 bases at V and 2 bases at J, with 10 bases in the middle. Looked up from germline, CDR1 is MNHEY and CDR2 is SMNVEV (reference sequence). CDR3 amino acids: CASSHGQPYEQYF. In DNA, the CDR3 is TGTGCCAGCAGTCACGGACAACCCTACGAGCAGTACTTC.

The chain joins TRBV4-1 to TRBJ2-7; TRBD1 is a possible D gene (6 bases). CDR1 and CDR2 from the germline V gene are MGHRA and YSYEKL. The V end was cut by 2 bases, the J end by 8 bases, with 13 bases between. The CDR3 is 13 amino acids. As DNA, the CDR3 is TGCGCCAGCAGCCAACTTACAGGGTTTAAGCAGTACTTC. It codes for CASSQLTGFKQYF.

CDR3 DNA sequence: TGTGCCAGCAGCTTGAGACAGGGGGTGGCCGGGGAGCTGTTTTTT. As protein: CASSLRQGVAGELFF. The chain recombines TRBV7-9 with TRBJ2-2, with TRBD1 matching over 9 bases. V trimming: 3 bases; J trimming: 6 bases; junction bases outside the gene matches: 5. Germline V gene data show CDR1 as SEHNR and CDR2 as FQNEAQ (reference sequence). The CDR3 is 15 residues long.